These T cell receptor beta chains were read from a single sample in a study of blood T cell repertoires in COVID-19. The method was immunoSEQ multiplex PCR; TCRdb's version includes in-frame clones alone and lacks a portion of them. The data contain roughly 250,000 clones, around 86% of them seen just once; the ten biggest clones take up 2% to 2.5%. Sequencing input: PBMCs or T cells enriched from blood (not recorded which). These receptors were obtained from a woman aged 45-65 years who had recovered from COVID-19. Each CDR3 is given with its conserved first and last residue. Fields, in order: V gene, clone size, J gene, D gene, CDR3 protein, CDR3 DNA. D genes are given only for firm matches. For some rows the clone size is stated as once, few or many, or as a class when expanded; others skip it.

TRBV14	NA	TRBJ1-4	NA	CASSRPRGGATNEKLFF	TGTGCCAGCAGCCGCCCGAGGGGGGGCGCAACTAATGAAAAACTGTTTTTT
TRBV5-1	NA	TRBJ2-1	NA	CASSLAESSYNEQFF	TGCGCCAGCAGCTTGGCGGAGAGCTCCTACAATGAGCAGTTCTTC
TRBV15	NA	TRBJ2-7	NA	CATSRKQWYEQYF	TGTGCCACCAGCAGAAAACAGTGGTACGAGCAGTACTTC
TRBV6-5	NA	TRBJ2-7	NA	CASRPQGVGFREQYF	TGTGCCAGCAGACCGCAGGGTGTTGGGTTTCGTGAGCAGTACTTC
TRBV5-1	NA	TRBJ1-4	TRBD1	CASSAGQINEKLFF	TGCGCCAGCAGCGCGGGACAGATCAATGAAAAACTGTTTTTT
TRBV7-3	many	TRBJ2-2	NA	CASSLTGGHTGELFF	TGTGCCAGCAGCTTAACCGGGGGGCACACCGGGGAGCTGTTTTTT
TRBV14	NA	TRBJ2-5	TRBD2	CASSRGIGGETQYF	TGTGCCAGCAGCCGGGGTATCGGGGGGGAGACCCAGTACTTC
TRBV6-1	once	TRBJ1-6	TRBD1	CASRVTPSTGGRNSPLHF	TGTGCCAGCCGTGTTACCCCCTCAACAGGGGGCAGGAATTCACCCCTCCACTTT
TRBV11-3	NA	TRBJ1-1	TRBD1	CASSLRDRYEAFF	TGTGCCAGCAGCTTACGGGACAGGTATGAAGCTTTCTTT
TRBV3-1/TRBV3-2	once	TRBJ2-1	TRBD2	CASSQFRIELAGGDLFF	TGTGCCAGCAGCCAGTTCCGGATAGAACTAGCGGGGGGAGATCTGTTCTTC
TRBV3-1/TRBV3-2	NA	TRBJ2-1	NA	CAISRRGNNEQFF	TGTGCCATCTCCAGACGAGGAAACAATGAGCAGTTCTTC
TRBV5-6	once	TRBJ1-5	NA	CASSLWGARTSSNQPQHF	TGTGCCAGCAGCTTGTGGGGAGCCAGGACGTCCAGCAATCAGCCCCAGCATTTT
TRBV3-1/TRBV3-2	NA	TRBJ2-1	TRBD2	CASSQDIAGERYNEQFF	TGTGCCAGCAGCCAAGATATTGCGGGAGAAAGATACAATGAGCAGTTCTTC
TRBV4-1	NA	TRBJ1-5	NA	CASSQDEARVQPQHF	TGCGCCAGCAGCCAAGATGAGGCCAGGGTACAGCCCCAGCATTTT
TRBV11-2	NA	TRBJ1-4	TRBD1	CASSPFPTGMDEKLFF	TGTGCCAGCAGCCCCTTCCCGACAGGGATGGATGAAAAACTGTTTTTT
TRBV6-5	once	TRBJ1-4	TRBD1	CASSYGTGGSNEKLFF	TGTGCCAGCAGTTATGGGACAGGGGGATCTAATGAAAAACTGTTTTTT
TRBV7-9	NA	TRBJ2-1	TRBD2	CASSPLLAGQKQFF	TGTGCCAGCAGCCCTCTACTAGCGGGGCAAAAGCAGTTCTTC